The 6 T cell receptor beta chains given below trace back to one sample, sequenced in a study of blood T cell repertoires in COVID-19. Profiled with immunoSEQ multiplex PCR; TCRdb holds only in-frame clones, not every one. The table shows hundreds of thousands of clones, with more than 75% occurring only once. Sample: PBMCs or T cells enriched from blood (not recorded which). Source of these receptors: a man aged 55 to 70 who had recovered from COVID-19.

The V and J genes are TRBV14 and TRBJ1-1; D possibly corresponds to TRBD1 (5 bases). Trimming left V 4 bases short and J 1 base short, with 10 bases between. CDR3 length: 14 amino acids. The germline V gene has CDR1 SGHDN and CDR2 FVKESK. In nucleotides, the CDR3 is TGTGCCAGCAGCCCACGACAGCAGAACACTGAAGCTTTCTTT. This encodes CASSPRQQNTEAFF.

The gene calls are TRBV4-3 and TRBJ1-5; 7 positions match TRBD1. Germline V CDR1 and CDR2: LGHNA, YSLEER. The CDR3 extends over 15 amino acids. The junction had 5 bases not matched to a gene; V was cut back by 2 bases and J by 4 bases. CDR3 amino acids: CASSQHTGVNQPQHF. The DNA of the CDR3 is TGCGCCAGCAGCCAACATACAGGGGTAAATCAGCCCCAGCATTTT.

V usage is TRBV5-1 and J usage is TRBJ2-5; 8 bases line up with TRBD2. The CDR3 sequence is 16 residues long. J lost 3 bases, V lost 4 bases, and 11 bases had no gene match. In germline, CDR1 is SGHRS, CDR2 YFSETQ. DNA of the CDR3: TGCGCCAGCAGCCTAGATGGACTAGCAGATAAAGAGACCCAGTACTTC. Protein sequence: CASSLDGLADKETQYF.

V and J are TRBV29-1 and TRBJ2-7, with a tentative D call TRBD2 (6 bases). V lost 6 bases and J 5 bases, leaving 20 bases between the germline ends. The CDR3 runs 14 residues. Germline CDR1 SQVTM, CDR2 ANQGSEA. CDR3 in amino acids: CSVRWGAGGNEQYF. Written as DNA, the CDR3 is TGCAGCGTGAGGTGGGGTGCTGGGGGGAACGAGCAGTACTTC.

This chain links TRBV2 with TRBJ1-4; 9 bases match TRBD1. Trimming at V came to 0 bases and at J to 14 bases, leaving 13 bases not matched to a gene. The CDR3 has 16 amino acids. CDR1 and CDR2 (germline): SNHLY, FYNNEI. CDR3 in amino acids: CASSEARGTGSQGLFF. The CDR3, as DNA: TGTGCCAGCAGTGAAGCGCGAGGGACAGGGTCGCAGGGGCTGTTTTTT. Full variable domain (outside the CDR3, taken from reference TRBV2 and TRBJ1-4): EPEVTQTPSHQVTQMGQEVILRCVPISNHLYFYWYRQILGQKVEFLVSFYNNEISEKSEIFDDQFSVERPDGSNFTLKIRSTKLEDSAMYFCASSEARGTGSQGLFFGSGTQLSVL.

The gene calls are TRBV29-1 and TRBJ2-1, with 9 nucleotides matching TRBD2. The V gene's germline CDR1 is SQVTM and CDR2 ANQGSEA. V was pared by 6 bases and J by 0 bases, with 3 bases of the junction left unmatched. This CDR3 has 14 residues. CDR3 residues: CSVLAGVSYNEQFF. CDR3 DNA sequence: TGCAGCGTCTTAGCGGGGGTCTCCTACAATGAGCAGTTCTTC.